A selection of T cell receptor beta chains follows, all from one sample in a study of T-cell reconstitution after alpha-beta-depleted transplantation in children. TCRdb re-analysed the PCR reads in MiXCR, keeping a single row per CDR3 protein. Among 100,000 to 150,000 distinct CDR3 sequences, about 23% were seen once, and the ten largest hold 10% to 13%. The sequencing used PBMCs, mostly from graft donor cells, collected 180 days after TCRalphabeta/CD19-depleted stem cell transplant. These receptors all come from a male patient aged 2 to 9 who had a stem cell transplant for chronic granulomatous disease, so the T cells may come from the graft donor. The CDR3 runs from the conserved cysteine through the conserved F or W. A D gene is named only where the DNA matches it firmly. Expanded clones get a size class; other rows say once, few or many, or leave the size out.

TGTGCCAGCAGTTCAACAGTTTTCGGGGAGCTGTTTTTT | CASSSTVFGELFF | many | NA | TRBJ2-2 | 13 | TRBV5-6
TGTGCCAGCAGCTTAAACGGGATCGGCGAGCAGTACTTC | CASSLNGIGEQYF | NA | NA | TRBJ2-7 | 13 | TRBV7-2
TGCAGCGTTGAAGATGGGGCCAGAGTTCAAGAGACCCAGTACTTC | CSVEDGARVQETQYF | many | NA | TRBJ2-5 | 15 | TRBV29-1
TGTGCCAGCAGTTGGGATAGCTCCTACGAGCAGTACTTC | CASSWDSSYEQYF | NA | NA | TRBJ2-7 | 13 | TRBV12-3/TRBV12-4
TGTGCCACCAGCAGAGAGGGGCGGGCCGGGGAGACCCAGTACTTC | CATSREGRAGETQYF | NA | NA | TRBJ2-5 | 15 | TRBV15
TGTGCCATCAGTAGACAGGGGGTAGATACGCAGTATTTT | CAISRQGVDTQYF | few | TRBD1 | TRBJ2-3 | 13 | TRBV10-3
TGTGCCAGCAGTGGGACCGGGACAGGCGGAGGAGAGCAGTACTTC | CASSGTGTGGGEQYF | NA | TRBD1 | TRBJ2-7 | 15 | TRBV28
TGTGCCAGCAGCCTAGGGGGTGCCCCCAACATTCAGTACTTC | CASSLGGAPNIQYF | many | NA | TRBJ2-4 | 14 | TRBV14
TGCAGCGTTGTGAGAGCGGTAATTGGGTACAATGAGCAGTTCTTC | CSVVRAVIGYNEQFF | few | NA | TRBJ2-1 | 15 | TRBV29-1
TGCAGCGTCCGAACAGGGGAGCTTGGATATAATTCACCCCTCCACTTT | CSVRTGELGYNSPLHF | NA | TRBD1 | TRBJ1-6 | 16 | TRBV29-1
TGTGCCAGCAGTACCCAAACCGGGTCCTTCTATGGCTACACCTTC | CASSTQTGSFYGYTF | many | NA | TRBJ1-2 | 15 | TRBV6-1
TGCAGTCCGGACAGGGACTTTGAGCAGTTCTTC | CSPDRDFEQFF | many | TRBD1 | TRBJ2-1 | 11 | TRBV20-1
TGCGCCAGCAGCACCCAGGACCATTCCTACGAGCAGTACTTC | CASSTQDHSYEQYF | many | NA | TRBJ2-7 | 14 | TRBV5-1
TGTGCCAGCAGTTTGAGAGGGCCAACCACCTACGAGCAGTACTTC | CASSLRGPTTYEQYF | NA | NA | TRBJ2-7 | 15 | TRBV28
TGTGCCAGCAGTTTAATCAGCCCAAGGACCCAGTTCTTC | CASSLISPRTQFF | few | NA | TRBJ2-1 | 13 | TRBV12-3/TRBV12-4
TGTGCCAGCAGTTCCCTGAGCGGGGCGCCTTACAATGAGCAGTTCTTC | CASSSLSGAPYNEQFF | NA | TRBD2 | TRBJ2-1 | 16 | TRBV27
TGTGCCAGCAGCCGAGATCAAATGAACACTGAAGCTTTCTTT | CASSRDQMNTEAFF | NA | NA | TRBJ1-1 | 14 | TRBV28
TGTGCCAGCAGCGTAGTGGGGACGACTAAAGCAGATACGCAGTATTTT | CASSVVGTTKADTQYF | NA | NA | TRBJ2-3 | 16 | TRBV9
TGTGCCACCAGCAGACGTCAAGAGACCCAGTACTTC | CATSRRQETQYF | NA | NA | TRBJ2-5 | 12 | TRBV15
TGCAGTGCACGGGATGAGGGGGTGTACCAAGAGACCCAGTACTTC | CSARDEGVYQETQYF | many | NA | TRBJ2-5 | 15 | TRBV20-1
TGTGCCAGCAGCTCCGGGGTCGGTTCACCCCTCCACTTT | CASSSGVGSPLHF | many | NA | TRBJ1-6 | 13 | TRBV7-3
TGTGCCAGCAGTTTCAACTTCAACAATGAGCAGTTCTTC | CASSFNFNNEQFF | many | NA | TRBJ2-1 | 13 | TRBV28
TGTGCCAGCAGTCGCCGAGGTAGCGGGGGGCTTGAAAGCAAAAACATTCAGTACTTC | CASSRRGSGGLESKNIQYF | few | TRBD2 | TRBJ2-4 | 19 | TRBV12-3/TRBV12-4
TGTGCCAGCAGTTCGGTACCGGGGGGAAGCAATCAGCCCCAGCATTTT | CASSSVPGGSNQPQHF | many | NA | TRBJ1-5 | 16 | TRBV6-5